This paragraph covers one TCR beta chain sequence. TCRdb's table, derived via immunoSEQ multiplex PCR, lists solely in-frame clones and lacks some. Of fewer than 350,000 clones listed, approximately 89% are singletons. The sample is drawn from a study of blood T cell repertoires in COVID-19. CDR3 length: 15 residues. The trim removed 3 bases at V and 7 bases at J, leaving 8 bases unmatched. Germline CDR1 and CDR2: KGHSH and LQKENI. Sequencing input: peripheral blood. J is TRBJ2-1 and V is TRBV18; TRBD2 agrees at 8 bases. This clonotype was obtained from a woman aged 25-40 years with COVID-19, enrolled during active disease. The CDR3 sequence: CASSPTRGGRNEQFF. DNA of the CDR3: TGTGCCAGCTCACCCACCCGGGGGGGCAGGAATGAGCAGTTCTTC.